This entry lists 27 T cell receptor beta chains sequenced from one sample in a study of T-cell reconstitution after alpha-beta-depleted transplantation in children. A library of TCRbeta sequences, prepared with unique molecular identifiers, was generated. TCRdb called the PCR reads again in MiXCR, with one record for every CDR3 protein. The sample consists of almost 600,000 distinct CDR3 sequences, around 27% of them appearing once. Material: PBMCs, obtained before TCRalphabeta/CD19-depleted stem cell transplant. All receptors come from a boy younger than two with Wiskott-Aldrich syndrome, due to receive a stem cell transplant.

The chain uses TRBV20-1 and TRBJ1-3; D call uncertain. The CDR3 runs 13 residues. Germline CDR1 and CDR2: DFQATT and SNEGSKA (reference sequence). The V end was cut by 2 bases, the J end by 0 bases, with 5 bases between. This CDR3 is CSARRTSGNTIYF. The CDR3 DNA sequence: TGCAGTGCTAGACGGACCTCTGGAAACACCATATATTTT.

The V and J genes are TRBV12-3 or TRBV12-4 and TRBJ1-1, with TRBD1 identical over 7 bases. V gave up 6 bases and J gave up 3 bases; unmatched junction bases: 4. This CDR3 contains 13 residues. The CDR3 reads CASRLGQYTEAFF. The CDR3 bases are TGTGCCAGCAGACTGGGACAGTACACTGAAGCTTTCTTT.

The chain combines TRBV7-9 with TRBJ1-2; D call uncertain. V was shortened by 7 bases and J by 6 bases, with 12 bases between the two germline ends. The CDR3 is 12 residues long. CDR1 is SEHNR and CDR2 is FQNEAQ in the germline V gene (reference sequence). This CDR3 reads CASTDTGDGYTF. The CDR3 nucleotides are TGTGCCAGCACCGACACTGGGGATGGCTACACCTTC.

The V and J genes are TRBV12-3 or TRBV12-4 and TRBJ2-2; D might be TRBD1 (5 bases). This CDR3 spans 14 amino acids. V lost 6 bases and J 1 base, leaving 9 bases between the germline ends. CDR3 sequence: CASSLDKNTGELFF. CDR3 in DNA: TGTGCCAGCAGCCTGGACAAGAACACCGGGGAGCTGTTTTTT.

The J gene is TRBJ2-1, the V gene TRBV24-1; D unresolved. The CDR3 spans 13 residues. Germline V gene data show CDR1 as KGHDR and CDR2 as SFDVKD. V was pared by 1 base and J by 7 bases, with 7 bases between. CDR3 coding DNA: TGTGCCACCAGTGATTTTGCCAAGAATGAGCAGTTCTTC. Translated: CATSDFAKNEQFF.

This clonotype has a handful of counts. The DNA of the CDR3 is TGCGCCAGCAGCTTGGTGTCAGGGGGAACCGGGGAGCTGTTTTTT. Translated: CASSLVSGGTGELFF. The gene calls are TRBV5-1 and TRBJ2-2; 7 bases map to TRBD1. V was clipped by 0 bases and J by 5 bases; unmatched bases: 4. Germline V gene lookup returns CDR1 SGHRS and CDR2 YFSETQ. The CDR3 consists of 15 residues.

The chain employs TRBV20-1 and TRBJ2-3, with D unclear. V lost 8 bases and J 2 bases, leaving 14 bases between the germline ends. CDR3 length equals 13 residues. Germline lookup yields CDR1 DFQATT and CDR2 SNEGSKA (reference sequence). Here the CDR3 reads CSLPHYYTDTQYF. In nucleotides, the CDR3 is TGCAGTTTGCCCCACTACTACACAGATACGCAGTATTTT.

This clonotype occurred a few times. Sequence at one end of the junction differs from germline and may be a read error. The chain uses TRBV20-1 and TRBJ2-1; tentatively, D is TRBD1 or TRBD2 (5 bases each). Germline lookup yields CDR1 DFQATT and CDR2 SNEGSKA (reference sequence). The CDR3 length is 14 residues. This CDR3 reads CSARDPGPYNQQFF. For the CDR3, the DNA is TGCAGTGCTAGAGACCCGGGACCATACAATCAGCAGTTCTTC.

The V and J genes are TRBV12-3 or TRBV12-4 and TRBJ2-2; D possibly corresponds to TRBD1 (6 bases). V was shortened by 7 bases and J by 6 bases, with 18 bases between the two germline ends. CDR3 length: 15 residues. Here the CDR3 reads CASTAGTLGAGELFF. In DNA, the CDR3 is TGTGCCAGCACCGCCGGGACACTAGGCGCCGGGGAGCTGTTTTTT.

The gene calls are TRBV29-1 and TRBJ2-1, with D possibly being TRBD1 (5 bases). The germline V gene has CDR1 SQVTM and CDR2 ANQGSEA. CDR3 length: 14 amino acids. Trimming removed 3 bases at V and 2 bases at J, with 11 bases between. CDR3 in amino acids: CSVDGQGPYNEQFF. CDR3 DNA: TGCAGCGTTGATGGGCAGGGCCCCTACAATGAGCAGTTCTTC.

This clonotype was counted a few times. The CDR3 nucleotides read TGCGCCAGCAGTTGGGCGGGAGCTGGGTATGAGCAGTTCTTC. It yields the protein CASSWAGAGYEQFF. J is TRBJ2-1 and V is TRBV5-1; 7 nucleotides align to TRBD2. Germline lookup yields CDR1 SGHRS and CDR2 YFSETQ. With V trimmed by 5 bases and J by 8 bases, 10 bases remained unmatched. The CDR3 extends over 14 amino acids.

The DNA for the CDR3 is TGTGCCATCAGTGAGTCGACTAGCGGGGTATCAGATACGCAGTATTTT. Protein product: CAISESTSGVSDTQYF. V usage is TRBV10-3 and J usage is TRBJ2-3; 11 positions match TRBD2. The CDR3 sequence is 16 residues long. V lost 0 bases, J lost 4 bases, and 3 bases stayed unmatched. From germline, CDR1 is ENHRY and CDR2 SYGVKD.

This clonotype was seen more than once but under ten times. The gene calls are TRBV7-3 and TRBJ2-1, with D perhaps assigned TRBD1 or TRBD2 (5 bases each). Trimming removed 0 bases at V and 8 bases at J, with 11 bases between. CDR1 SGHTA and CDR2 FQGTGA come from the germline V gene. The CDR3 has 14 residues. The CDR3 protein is CASSLTVGADEQFF. The DNA of the CDR3 is TGTGCCAGCAGCTTAACTGTCGGGGCGGATGAGCAGTTCTTC.

This clonotype was seen a handful of times. The rearrangement uses TRBV12-3 or TRBV12-4 and TRBJ2-1, with D possibly matching TRBD2 (5 bases). V was pared by 3 bases and J by 4 bases, with 13 bases between. The CDR3 totals 15 residues. The CDR3 DNA sequence: TGTGCCAGCAGTTTTAGTGGGAGAAGTTACAATGAGCAGTTCTTC. As protein: CASSFSGRSYNEQFF.

V and J are TRBV27 and TRBJ2-3, with 9 bases fitting TRBD2. With 5 bases clipped from V and 4 bases from J, the junction kept 7 bases outside the gene matches. Germline V gives CDR1 MNHEY, CDR2 SMNVEV (reference sequence). CDR3 length: 15 amino acids. The chain's CDR3 is CASSLGTSRADTQYF. CDR3 DNA: TGTGCCAGCAGTCTGGGGACTAGCCGCGCAGATACGCAGTATTTT.

This CDR3 reads CASSPRFVGAFF. DNA for the CDR3: TGTGCCAGCAGCCCCAGATTTGTCGGAGCTTTCTTT. V is TRBV5-8 and J is TRBJ1-1; D is uncertain. From germline, CDR1 is SGHTS and CDR2 YDEGEE. V was clipped by 4 bases and J by 10 bases, with 14 bases between them. The CDR3 runs to 12 residues.

The chain is built from TRBV5-1 and TRBJ1-2; 7 nucleotides agree with TRBD1. CDR3 size: 15 residues. CDR1 and CDR2 from the germline V gene are SGHRS and YFSETQ. Trimming cost V 0 bases and J 8 bases; bases outside gene matches: 10. The CDR3 DNA sequence: TGCGCCAGCAGCTTGGACGGGACAGCCCGTAAGGGCTACACCTTC. This sequence encodes CASSLDGTARKGYTF. The full variable domain, completed using reference TRBV5-1 and TRBJ1-2, is KAGVTQTPRYLIKTRGQQVTLSCSPISGHRSVSWYQQTPGQGLQFLFEYFSETQRNKGNFPGRFSGRQFSNSRSEMNVSTLELGDSALYLCASSLDGTARKGYTFGSGTRLTVV.

This clonotype has just a few counts. The chain couples TRBV15 to TRBJ2-5; D might be TRBD2 (6 bases). The CDR3 loop spans 16 amino acids. The germline gives CDR1 LNHNV, CDR2 YYDKDF (reference sequence). The germline V and J ends were trimmed by 2 bases and 7 bases, with 20 bases remaining between them. The chain's CDR3 is CATSRQSGLGIGTQYF. The CDR3 DNA sequence: TGTGCCACCAGCAGACAAAGCGGGTTAGGAATCGGGACCCAGTACTTC.

This clonotype has just a few counts. V usage is TRBV5-1 and J usage is TRBJ2-1, with unresolved D. This CDR3 has 15 amino acids. Deletions cut 2 bases from V and 3 bases from J, with 12 bases between. CDR1 and CDR2 (germline): SGHRS, YFSETQ. The CDR3 protein is CASSLTVSLYNEQFF. The CDR3, as DNA: TGCGCCAGCAGCTTAACTGTGTCTCTCTACAATGAGCAGTTCTTC.

The rearrangement joins TRBV5-1 to TRBJ1-1, with D perhaps matching TRBD1 (6 bases). Germline V gives CDR1 SGHRS, CDR2 YFSETQ. This CDR3 is built from 14 residues. The ends were cut back, 4 bases at V and 4 bases at J, with 14 bases in the middle. The CDR3 DNA follows: TGCGCCAGCAGCCCGGCCGGGGGGCCCACTGAAGCTTTCTTT. Translation gives CASSPAGGPTEAFF.

The sample holds a few counts of this clonotype. The chain carries TRBV24-1 and TRBJ2-3; TRBD2 matches at 12 bases. J lost 4 bases, V lost 3 bases, and 4 bases had no gene match. Germline V gene sequence: CDR1 KGHDR, CDR2 SFDVKD. This CDR3 has 16 amino acids. The CDR3: CATSDGLAGRADTQYF. DNA for the CDR3: TGTGCCACCAGTGATGGACTAGCGGGACGGGCAGATACGCAGTATTTT.

This clonotype is a singleton in its sample. This chain joins TRBV28 and TRBJ1-5; 7 nucleotides line up with TRBD1. The CDR3 length is 16 residues. Germline assignment: CDR1 MDHEN and CDR2 SYDVKM. V lost 6 bases to trimming and J lost 4 bases; unmatched junction nucleotides: 12. This chain's CDR3 is CASRDRQGIGNQPQHF. In DNA, the CDR3 is TGTGCCAGCAGGGACAGGCAGGGGATCGGAAATCAGCCCCAGCATTTT.

V and J are TRBV4-2 and TRBJ1-6, with D possibly being TRBD1 (5 bases). Per germline, CDR1 LGHNA and CDR2 YNFKEQ. The V end was cut by 0 bases, the J end by 6 bases, with 9 bases between. This CDR3 spans 15 amino acids. The CDR3 DNA sequence: TGTGCCAGCAGCCAAGAAGGGCAGGGTAATTCACCCCTCCACTTT. It yields the protein CASSQEGQGNSPLHF.

V usage is TRBV24-1 and J usage is TRBJ2-5, with a tentative D call TRBD2 (6 bases). Germline CDR1 reads KGHDR; CDR2 reads SFDVKD. The CDR3 totals 16 residues. V was trimmed by 3 bases and J by 4 bases, leaving 17 bases between them. Here the CDR3 DNA reads TGTGCCACCAGTGATCCCGACCCCGGGAGTCGAGAGACCCAGTACTTC. Residues: CATSDPDPGSRETQYF.

This clonotype appeared a few times. The CDR3 reads CATSEAGSWQPQHF. Written as DNA, the CDR3 is TGTGCCACCAGTGAAGCAGGGTCTTGGCAGCCCCAGCATTTT. The genes are TRBV24-1 and TRBJ1-5; tentative D call: TRBD1 (5 bases). The CDR3 has 14 amino acids. The germline V gene encodes CDR1 KGHDR and CDR2 SFDVKD. V was shortened by 4 bases and J by 7 bases, with 13 bases between the two germline ends.

This clonotype was seen more than once but under ten times. The chain has TRBV2 and TRBJ2-3, with 11 bases aligning to TRBD2. The CDR3 sequence is 15 residues long. CDR1 is SNHLY and CDR2 is FYNNEI in the germline V gene. V was clipped by 8 bases and J by 4 bases; unmatched bases: 8. CDR3 residues: CASGRGTSGPDTQYF. The CDR3 bases are TGTGCCAGCGGGAGAGGGACTAGCGGACCAGATACGCAGTATTTT.

This clonotype was detected once. The chain combines TRBV30 with TRBJ2-7, with 10 bases lining up with TRBD2. Germline-derived CDR1 and CDR2 are GTSNPN and SVGIG (reference sequence). This CDR3 is built from 13 residues. The ends lost 4 bases at V and 5 bases at J; junction bases unmatched: 5. The CDR3 nucleotides are TGTGCCTGGACTAGCGGGAGAGCCAACGAGCAGTACTTC. Amino acids: CAWTSGRANEQYF.